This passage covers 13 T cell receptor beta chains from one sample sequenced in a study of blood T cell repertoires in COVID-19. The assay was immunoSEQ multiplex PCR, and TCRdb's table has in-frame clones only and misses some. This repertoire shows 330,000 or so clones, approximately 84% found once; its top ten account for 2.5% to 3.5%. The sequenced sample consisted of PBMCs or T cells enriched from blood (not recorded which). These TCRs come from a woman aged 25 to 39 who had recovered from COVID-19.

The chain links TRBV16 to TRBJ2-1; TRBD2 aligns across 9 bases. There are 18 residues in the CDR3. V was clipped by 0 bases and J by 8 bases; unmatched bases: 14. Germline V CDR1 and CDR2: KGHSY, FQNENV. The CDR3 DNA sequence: TGTGCCAGCAGCCAATCCTTTCGGGCGGGAGGGCCTGGGGATGAGCAGTTCTTC. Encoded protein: CASSQSFRAGGPGDEQFF.

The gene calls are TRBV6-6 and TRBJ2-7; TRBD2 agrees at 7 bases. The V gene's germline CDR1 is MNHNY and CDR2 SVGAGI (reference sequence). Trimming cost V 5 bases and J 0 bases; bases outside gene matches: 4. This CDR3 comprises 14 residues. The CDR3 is CASSLTSDSYEQYF. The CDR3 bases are TGTGCCAGCAGTCTTACTAGCGACTCCTACGAGCAGTACTTC.

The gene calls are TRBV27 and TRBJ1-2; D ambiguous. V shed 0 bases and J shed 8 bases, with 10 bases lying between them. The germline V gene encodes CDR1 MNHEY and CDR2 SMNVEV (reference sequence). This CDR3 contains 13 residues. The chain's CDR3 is CASSLSRGDGYTF. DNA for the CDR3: TGTGCCAGCAGTTTATCCCGGGGTGACGGCTACACCTTC.

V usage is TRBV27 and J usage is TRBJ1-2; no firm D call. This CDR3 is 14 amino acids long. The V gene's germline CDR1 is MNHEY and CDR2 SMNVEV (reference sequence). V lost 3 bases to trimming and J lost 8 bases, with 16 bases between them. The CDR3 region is CASSFGGEVGGYTF. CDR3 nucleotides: TGTGCCAGCAGTTTTGGCGGGGAGGTTGGCGGCTACACCTTC.

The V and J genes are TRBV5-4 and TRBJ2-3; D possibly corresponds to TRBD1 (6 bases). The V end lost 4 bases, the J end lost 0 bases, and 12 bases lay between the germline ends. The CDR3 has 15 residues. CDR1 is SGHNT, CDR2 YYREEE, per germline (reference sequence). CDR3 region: CASSPGTFSTDTQYF. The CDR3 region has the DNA TGTGCCAGCAGCCCCGGGACATTTAGCACAGATACGCAGTATTTT.

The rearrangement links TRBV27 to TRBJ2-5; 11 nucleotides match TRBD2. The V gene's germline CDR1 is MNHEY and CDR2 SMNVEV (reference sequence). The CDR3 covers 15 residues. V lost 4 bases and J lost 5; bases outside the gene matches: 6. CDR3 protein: CASSSLAGGGETQYF. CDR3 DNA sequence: TGTGCCAGCAGTTCGCTAGCGGGAGGTGGGGAGACCCAGTACTTC.

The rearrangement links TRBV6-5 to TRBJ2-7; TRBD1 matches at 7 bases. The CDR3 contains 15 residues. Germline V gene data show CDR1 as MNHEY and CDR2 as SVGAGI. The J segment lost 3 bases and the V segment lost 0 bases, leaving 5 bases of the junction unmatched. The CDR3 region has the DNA TGTGCCAGCAGTTACTCCGGGACAGCAAACTACGAGCAGTACTTC. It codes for CASSYSGTANYEQYF.

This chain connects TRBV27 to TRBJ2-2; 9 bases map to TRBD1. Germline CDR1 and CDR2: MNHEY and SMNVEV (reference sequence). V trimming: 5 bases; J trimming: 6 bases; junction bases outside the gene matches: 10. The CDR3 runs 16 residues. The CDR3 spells CASSQGDRAGAGELFF. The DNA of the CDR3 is TGTGCCAGCAGTCAAGGGGACAGGGCGGGGGCCGGGGAGCTGTTTTTT.

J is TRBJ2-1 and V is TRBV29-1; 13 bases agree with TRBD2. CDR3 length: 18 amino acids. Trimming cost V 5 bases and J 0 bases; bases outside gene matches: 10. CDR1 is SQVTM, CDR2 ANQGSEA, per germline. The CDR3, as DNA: TGCAGCGTTACCCTTACTAGCGGGAGGGCCTCCTCCTACAATGAGCAGTTCTTC. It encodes CSVTLTSGRASSYNEQFF.

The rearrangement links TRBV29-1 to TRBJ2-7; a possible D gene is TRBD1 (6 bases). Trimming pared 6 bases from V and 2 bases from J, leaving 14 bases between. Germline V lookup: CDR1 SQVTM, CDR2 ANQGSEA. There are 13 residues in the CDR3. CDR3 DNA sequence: TGCAGCGTCCTCACCGGGACAACCTACGAGCAGTACTTC. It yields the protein CSVLTGTTYEQYF.

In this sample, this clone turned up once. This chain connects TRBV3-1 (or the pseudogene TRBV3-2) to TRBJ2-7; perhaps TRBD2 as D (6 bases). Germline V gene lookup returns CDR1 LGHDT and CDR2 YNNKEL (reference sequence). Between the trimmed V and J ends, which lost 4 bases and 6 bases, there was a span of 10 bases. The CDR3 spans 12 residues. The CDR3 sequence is CASSLGTGEQYF. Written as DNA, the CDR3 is TGTGCCAGCAGCCTCGGGACTGGCGAGCAGTACTTC.

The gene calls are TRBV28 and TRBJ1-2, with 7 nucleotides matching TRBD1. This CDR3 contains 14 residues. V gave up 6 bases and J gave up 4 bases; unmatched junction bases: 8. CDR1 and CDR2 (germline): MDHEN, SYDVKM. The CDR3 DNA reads TGTGCCAGCAGGATAGGGGGCGACCGCTATGGCTACACCTTC. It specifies CASRIGGDRYGYTF.

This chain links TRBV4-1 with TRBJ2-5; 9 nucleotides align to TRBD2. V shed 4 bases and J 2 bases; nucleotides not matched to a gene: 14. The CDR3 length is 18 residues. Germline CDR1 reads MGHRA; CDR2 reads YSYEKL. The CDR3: CASSPRPIRTSAQETQYF. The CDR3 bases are TGCGCCAGCAGCCCGCGCCCCATACGGACTAGCGCACAAGAGACCCAGTACTTC.